This TCR beta chain was found in a study of shared clonotypes between healthy human individuals. Across the whole study: Per donor, CD8 memory used one plate, CD8 naive used two, CD4 memory used three and CD4 naive used three.

This CDR3 is 17 amino acids long. The V gene end was trimmed by 3 bases and the J gene end by 0 bases; junction bases not matched to a gene: 9. Per the germline V gene, CDR1 is SGHRS and CDR2 is YFSETQ. Of note for this clone: Its target is unknown.

Method: immunoSEQ multiplex PCR; TCRdb's copy keeps in-frame clones and lacks some. Found here are around 1.4 million clones, approximately 98.5% of them singletons; the top ten hold about 0.34%. Overall study findings and caveats: The represented genetic and exposure-history diversity was limited by the small number of donors. Incomplete sequencing of sorted subsets was indicated by rarefaction despite large depth. Sequencing depth was expected to affect clonotype sharing among donors.

V and J are TRBV5-1 and TRBJ1-3; 7 nucleotides line up with TRBD1. The sequence came from a man younger than 45 in good health. What was sequenced was naive CD4+ T cells sorted from blood. The subset was: CD45RA+ positively selected. CDR3 amino acids: CASSSDPTGSSGNTIYF. The CDR3 DNA sequence: TGCGCCAGCAGCTCCGACCCGACAGGGAGCTCTGGAAACACCATATATTTT.